The rows below give T cell receptor beta chains drawn from one sample of a study of regulatory T cells in long-lasting Graves disease. TCRdb re-called the multiplex PCR reads with MiXCR, one entry per CDR3 protein. The sample shows about 420,000 distinct CDR3 sequences, approximately 16% of them seen only once. These data also featured in a second study, about T cells in Graves' hyperthyroidism and ophthalmopathy.

Sequenced here: peripheral blood mononuclear cells (PBMCs), sampled at new diagnosis, from a patient treated with antithyroid drugs. These receptors came from a woman aged 18-29 years with Graves disease. Each CDR3 is given with its conserved first and last residue. D genes are given only for firm matches. Size tells how often a clone was seen (once, few, many) or the class of an expanded clone, and some rows leave it out.

j_gene,d_gene,len,abundance,v_gene,CDR3aa,CDR3nt
TRBJ1-2,-,13,few,TRBV28,CASSKFSNYGYTF,TGTGCCAGCAGTAAATTCTCTAACTATGGCTACACCTTC
TRBJ2-7,TRBD2,14,-,TRBV30,CAPRGTSGAYEQYF,TGTGCCCCGAGGGGGACTAGCGGAGCCTACGAGCAGTACTTC
TRBJ1-2,-,12,many,TRBV12-3/TRBV12-4,CASSPSDRGYTF,TGTGCCAGCAGTCCTTCGGACCGCGGCTACACCTTC
TRBJ2-1,-,11,many,TRBV29-1,CSGEEDNEQFF,TGCAGCGGGGAGGAGGACAATGAGCAGTTCTTC
TRBJ2-4,-,13,-,TRBV7-2,CASSFGSKNIQYF,TGTGCCAGCAGTTTCGGATCAAAAAACATTCAGTACTTC
TRBJ2-1,-,16,once,TRBV4-1,CASSRTWVRGPNEQFF,TGCGCCAGCAGCCGAACTTGGGTGCGGGGACCCAATGAGCAGTTCTTC
TRBJ2-7,-,12,many,TRBV27,CASSDRLGEQYF,TGTGCCAGCAGTGACCGCCTGGGGGAGCAGTACTTC
TRBJ2-1,TRBD2,16,few,TRBV5-1,CASSKIAGVGGNEQFF,TGCGCCAGCAGCAAAATAGCGGGAGTGGGCGGCAATGAGCAGTTCTTC
TRBJ1-2,TRBD1,18,-,TRBV19,CASSARTGKIGFNYGYTF,TGTGCCAGTAGTGCCCGGACAGGGAAGATAGGCTTCAACTATGGCTACACCTTC
TRBJ1-5,-,13,-,TRBV2,CASSEGYTQPQHF,TGTGCCAGCAGTGAGGGGTATACTCAGCCCCAGCATTTT
TRBJ2-7,-,14,many,TRBV7-9,CASSISTETYEQYF,TGTGCCAGCAGCATCAGTACTGAGACCTACGAGCAGTACTTC
TRBJ1-4,-,14,-,TRBV7-2,CASSLATVPEKLFF,TGTGCCAGCAGCTTAGCTACGGTACCTGAAAAACTGTTTTTT
TRBJ1-5,-,14,many,TRBV18,CASSPVNEDQPQHF,TGTGCCAGCTCACCGGTAAACGAGGATCAGCCCCAGCATTTT
TRBJ2-2,TRBD2,19,few,TRBV5-1,CASSKNPSGSDTNTGELFF,TGCGCCAGCAGCAAAAACCCTAGCGGGAGCGATACGAACACCGGGGAGCTGTTTTTT
TRBJ2-3,TRBD1,15,many,TRBV12-3/TRBV12-4,CASSQTGVSADTQYF,TGTGCCAGCAGTCAGACAGGGGTTTCAGCAGATACGCAGTATTTT
TRBJ2-7,-,19,-,TRBV5-1,CASSFYICSATGTSHEQYF,-
TRBJ1-1,-,15,few,TRBV15,CATSRARGRDTEAFF,TGTGCCACCAGCAGGGCTAGGGGCAGGGACACTGAAGCTTTCTTT
TRBJ2-3,TRBD2,15,many,TRBV28,CASTPGGASLDTQYF,TGTGCCAGCACCCCGGGGGGAGCTAGTCTGGATACGCAGTATTTT
TRBJ2-3,TRBD2,20,many,TRBV27,CASSFRFLAGIPKRADTQYF,TGTGCCAGCAGTTTCCGTTTTCTAGCGGGGATTCCGAAGAGGGCGGATACGCAGTATTTT
TRBJ2-3,TRBD2,15,many,TRBV2,CASSNGLADTDTQYF,TGTGCCAGCAGTAACGGACTAGCGGACACAGATACGCAGTATTTT
TRBJ2-1,TRBD2,15,many,TRBV7-3,CASSLTGLAGAEQFF,TGTGCCAGCAGCTTAACGGGACTAGCGGGAGCTGAGCAGTTCTTC
TRBJ1-1,-,13,-,TRBV14,CASSQDLWGMAFF,TGTGCCAGCAGCCAAGATCTCTGGGGGATGGCTTTCTTT
TRBJ2-1,TRBD2,12,many,TRBV11-3,CASSLSGAEQFF,TGTGCCAGCAGCCTGAGCGGGGCCGAGCAGTTCTTC
TRBJ2-7,TRBD2,15,-,TRBV7-6,CASSLRSGREYEQYF,TGTGCCAGCAGCTTAAGGAGCGGGAGGGAGTACGAGCAGTACTTC
TRBJ2-7,-,16,few,TRBV4-1,CASSQAPSGAPYEQYF,TGCGCCAGCAGCCAAGCCCCATCGGGAGCTCCCTACGAGCAGTACTTC
TRBJ1-5,-,13,many,TRBV30,CAWSRTRGQPQHF,TGTGCCTGGAGTCGGACCCGGGGTCAGCCCCAGCATTTT
TRBJ2-7,TRBD1,12,few,TRBV24-1,CATTGTGGEQYF,TGTGCCACGACCGGGACAGGGGGCGAGCAGTACTTC
TRBJ2-2,-,14,-,TRBV19,CASSKGTNTGELFF,TGTGCCAGTAGCAAGGGCACGAACACCGGGGAGCTGTTTTTT
TRBJ1-4,-,16,many,TRBV15,CATSRGSLATNEKLFF,TGTGCCACCAGCAGGGGGTCTCTGGCAACTAATGAAAAACTGTTTTTT